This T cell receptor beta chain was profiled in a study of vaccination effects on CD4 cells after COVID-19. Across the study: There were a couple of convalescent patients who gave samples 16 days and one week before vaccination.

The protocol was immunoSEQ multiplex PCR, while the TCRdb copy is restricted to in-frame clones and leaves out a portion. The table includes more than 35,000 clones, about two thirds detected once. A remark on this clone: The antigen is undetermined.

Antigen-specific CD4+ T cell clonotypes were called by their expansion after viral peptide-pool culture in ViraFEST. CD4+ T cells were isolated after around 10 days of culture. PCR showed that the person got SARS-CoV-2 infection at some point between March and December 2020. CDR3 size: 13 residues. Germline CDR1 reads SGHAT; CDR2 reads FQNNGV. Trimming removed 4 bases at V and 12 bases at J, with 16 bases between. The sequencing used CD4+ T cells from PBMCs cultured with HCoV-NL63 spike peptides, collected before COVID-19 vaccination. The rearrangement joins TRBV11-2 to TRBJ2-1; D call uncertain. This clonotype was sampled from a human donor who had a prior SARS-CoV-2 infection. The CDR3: CASSSPRVPGQFF. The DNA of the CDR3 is TGTGCCAGCAGCTCCCCTCGGGTGCCGGGGCAGTTCTTC.